Sequencing of this TCR beta chain was carried out in a study of OX40 agonist ivuxolimab in advanced cancers. With regard to the full study: Ivuxolimab was an agonistic, fully human IgG2 monoclonal antibody directed against OX40 (CD134), a costimulatory receptor. The point of sequencing TCRbeta in the periphery was to test whether ivuxolimab changed TCR sequence diversity and drove clonal T-cell expansion. Partial responses occurred in three dose-escalation patients: two with cutaneous melanoma and one with hepatocellular carcinoma. In the dose-escalation cohort, 82.7% of patients were male, and the mean age was approximately 55 years, with a range of about 23 to 90. The paper describes the monotherapy dose-escalation part (N ≈ 50 patients) of the phase I trial of ivuxolimab. Intravenous ivuxolimab was administered to patients every 2 weeks at six dose levels: 0.01, 0.1, 0.3, 1.5, 3 and 10 mg/kg. Patients were allowed to have had prior anti-PD-1, anti-PD-L1 or anti-CTLA-4 therapy, and 30% to 50% of the dose-escalation patients had previously received checkpoint inhibitors. Of the roughly 51 dose-escalation patients, hepatocellular carcinoma was present in around 20, melanoma in roughly 15, renal cell carcinoma in 9 and head and neck cancer in 9. General conclusions and limits of the study: After ivuxolimab, more expanded clones were found on average in CD8+ T cells than in CD4+ T cells. The antigen specificity of the clonally expanded peripheral T cells was not determined. At doses of 0.1 to 3.0 mg/kg, clonal expansion of both CD4+ and CD8+ blood T cells was observed from baseline to week 6. Low levels of normalized T-cell clonal expansion were also seen in some nonresponding patients. In partial responders in the 0.1-3.0 mg/kg groups, normalized peripheral clonal expansion was found to be among the lowest, especially among CD8+ T cells.

The trial excluded patients who had a history of autoimmune disease or were on systemic immunosuppression. In every dose cohort, peripheral blood was drawn for TCR sequencing at baseline, cycle 4 day 1, and cycle 7 day 1. The samples were drawn from a first-in-human, open-label, multicenter phase I dose-escalation trial of ivuxolimab. Adults with locally advanced or metastatic head and neck squamous cell, hepatocellular, melanoma or renal cell carcinoma were enrolled in the trial. Before TCR sequencing, CD4+ T cells and CD8+ T cells were sorted from peripheral blood as separate populations. For sequencing of the TCRbeta CDR3 region, genomic DNA was extracted from the sorted cells. TCRbeta CDR3 regions were sequenced using the immunoSEQ Assay. This immuneACCESS table, as held by TCRdb, lists in-frame sequences with V and J called but not all clones. Of the missing ones, under half trace to an unresolved V gene in checked studies; the others have no known cause. The sample data list roughly 88,000 clones, and around 87% of these were observed just once. The ten largest clones capture roughly 4% of the sample.

Only a few counts were recorded for this clone. The specificity of this receptor is unknown. The record has no base qualities; no much larger clone is one base away. The receptor's source is an adult with an advanced solid tumor such as melanoma, head and neck, liver or kidney cancer. Specimen: CD4+ or CD8+ T cells sorted from blood, collected in a trial of the OX40 agonist ivuxolimab.

The DNA reads as follows: TGTGCCAGCAGCTTAGTGGGGAGCAATCAGCCCCAGCATTTT. This yields the protein CASSLVGSNQPQHF. Rearrangement joined TRBV7-9 to TRBJ1-5, with the identity of the D gene unclear. The germline V gene (reference sequence) sets CDR1 to SEHNR and CDR2 to FQNEAQ. The CDR3 covers 14 residues, taking in both the cysteine and the phenylalanine. Here the CDR3 DNA is all that survives: 42 bases in frame from base 1. The germline ends are 5 bases apart after V is trimmed by 1 base and J by 1 base.